This TCR beta chain was found in a study of T cells in tumors after PD-1 blockade. The method was immunoSEQ multiplex PCR; TCRdb's version includes in-frame clones alone and lacks a portion of them. The data show fewer than 15,000 clones, about 60% seen once. This clone was seen a handful of times. The receptor was isolated from a human donor with basal cell carcinoma. This specimen was tumor tissue, taken before anti-PD-1 treatment.

CDR3 coding DNA: TGTGCCAGCCTCCAAACAGGCAGCCACCTTTATGGCTACACCTTC. Translating gives CASLQTGSHLYGYTF. V and J are TRBV6-5 and TRBJ1-2; the D gene is possibly TRBD1 (5 bases). Germline CDR1 reads MNHEY; CDR2 reads SVGAGI. Trimming took 8 bases from V and 5 from J, leaving 21 bases between them. This CDR3 is built from 15 residues.